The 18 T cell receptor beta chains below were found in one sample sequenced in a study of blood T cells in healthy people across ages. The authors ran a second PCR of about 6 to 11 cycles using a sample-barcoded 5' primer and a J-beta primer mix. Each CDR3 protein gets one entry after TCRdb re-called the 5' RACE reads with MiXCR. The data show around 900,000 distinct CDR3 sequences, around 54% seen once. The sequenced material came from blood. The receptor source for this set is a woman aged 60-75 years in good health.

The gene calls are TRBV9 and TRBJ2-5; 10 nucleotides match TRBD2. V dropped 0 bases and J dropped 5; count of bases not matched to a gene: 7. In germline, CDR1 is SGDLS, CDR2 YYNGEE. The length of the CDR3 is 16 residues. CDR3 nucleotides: TGTGCCAGCAGCGTAGTTAGCGGGAGGTCTGGGGAGACCCAGTACTTC. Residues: CASSVVSGRSGETQYF.

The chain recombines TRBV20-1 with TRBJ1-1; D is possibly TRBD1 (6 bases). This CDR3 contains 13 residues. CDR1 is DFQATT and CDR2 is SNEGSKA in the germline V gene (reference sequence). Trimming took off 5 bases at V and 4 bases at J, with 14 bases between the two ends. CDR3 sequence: CSAGRQVGTEAFF. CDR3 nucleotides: TGCAGTGCTGGAAGACAGGTGGGCACTGAAGCTTTCTTT.

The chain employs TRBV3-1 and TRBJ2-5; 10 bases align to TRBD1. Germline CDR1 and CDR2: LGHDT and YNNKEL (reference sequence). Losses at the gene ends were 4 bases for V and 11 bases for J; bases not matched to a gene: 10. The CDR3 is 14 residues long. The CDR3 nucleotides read TGTGCCAGCAGCCCCCGACAGGGGGCAGGAGAGCAGTACTTC. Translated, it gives CASSPRQGAGEQYF.

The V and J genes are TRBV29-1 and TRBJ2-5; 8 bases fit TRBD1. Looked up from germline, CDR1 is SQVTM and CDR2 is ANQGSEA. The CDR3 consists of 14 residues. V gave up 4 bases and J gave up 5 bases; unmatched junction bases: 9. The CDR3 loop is CSVVGGQGKETQYF. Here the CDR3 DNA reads TGCAGCGTTGTGGGAGGACAGGGAAAGGAGACCCAGTACTTC. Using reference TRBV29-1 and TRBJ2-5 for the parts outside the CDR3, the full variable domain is SAVISQKPSRDICQRGTSLTIQCQVDSQVTMMFWYRQQPGQSLTLIATANQGSEATYESGFVIDKFPISRPNLTFSTLTVSNMSPEDSSIYLCSVVGGQGKETQYFGPGTRLLVL.

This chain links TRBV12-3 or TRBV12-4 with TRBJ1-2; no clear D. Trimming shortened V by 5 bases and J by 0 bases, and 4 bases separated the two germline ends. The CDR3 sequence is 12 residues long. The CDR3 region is CASSDTNYGYTF. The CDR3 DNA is TGTGCCAGCAGTGATACTAACTATGGCTACACCTTC.

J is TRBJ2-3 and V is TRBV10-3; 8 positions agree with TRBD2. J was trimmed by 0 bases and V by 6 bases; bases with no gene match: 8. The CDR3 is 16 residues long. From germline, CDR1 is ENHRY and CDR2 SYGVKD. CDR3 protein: CAIRLAGEASTDTQYF. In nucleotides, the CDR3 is TGTGCCATCAGGCTAGCGGGCGAAGCTAGCACAGATACGCAGTATTTT.

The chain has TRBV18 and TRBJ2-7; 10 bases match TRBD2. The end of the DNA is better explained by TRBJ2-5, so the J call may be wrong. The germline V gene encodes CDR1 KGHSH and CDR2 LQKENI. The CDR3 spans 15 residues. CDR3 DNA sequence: TGTGCCAGCTCACCGCTCGATAGCGGGAGGGAGACCCAGTACTTC. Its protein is CASSPLDSGRETQYF.

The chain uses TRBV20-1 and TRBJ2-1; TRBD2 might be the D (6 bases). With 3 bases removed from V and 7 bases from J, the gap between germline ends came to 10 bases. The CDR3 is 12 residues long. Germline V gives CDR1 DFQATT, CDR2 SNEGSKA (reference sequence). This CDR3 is CSASGRGNEQFF. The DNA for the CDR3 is TGCAGTGCTAGCGGGAGAGGGAATGAGCAGTTCTTC.

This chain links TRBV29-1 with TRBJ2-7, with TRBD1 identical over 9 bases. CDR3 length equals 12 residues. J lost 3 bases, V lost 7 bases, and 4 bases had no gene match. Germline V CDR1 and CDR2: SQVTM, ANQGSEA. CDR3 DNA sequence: TGCAGCGCCGGGACAGGGAACTACGAGCAGTACTTC. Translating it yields CSAGTGNYEQYF.

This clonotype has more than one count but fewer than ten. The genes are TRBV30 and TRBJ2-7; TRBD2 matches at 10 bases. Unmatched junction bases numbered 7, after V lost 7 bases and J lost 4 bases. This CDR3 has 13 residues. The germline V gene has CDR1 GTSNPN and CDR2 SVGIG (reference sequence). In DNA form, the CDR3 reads TGTGCCTTTCTAGCGGGAGTTCTGTACGAGCAGTACTTC. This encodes CAFLAGVLYEQYF.

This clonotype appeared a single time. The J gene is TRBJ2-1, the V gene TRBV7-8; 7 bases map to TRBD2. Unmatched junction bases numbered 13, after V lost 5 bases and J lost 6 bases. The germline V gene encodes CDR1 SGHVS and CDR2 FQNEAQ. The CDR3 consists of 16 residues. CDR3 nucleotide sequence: TGTGCCAGCAGCCCCACCGTCGGGCGGGAGATCAATGAGCAGTTCTTC. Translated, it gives CASSPTVGREINEQFF. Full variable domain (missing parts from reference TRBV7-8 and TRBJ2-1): GAGVSQSPRYKVAKRGQDVALRCDPISGHVSLFWYQQALGQGPEFLTYFQNEAQLDKSGLPSDRFFAERPEGSVSTLKIQRTQQEDSAVYLCASSPTVGREINEQFFGPGTRLTVL.

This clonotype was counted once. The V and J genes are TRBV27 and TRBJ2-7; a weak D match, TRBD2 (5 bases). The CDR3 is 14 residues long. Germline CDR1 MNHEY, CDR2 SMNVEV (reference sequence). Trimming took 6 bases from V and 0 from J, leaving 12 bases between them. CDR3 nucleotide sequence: TGTGCCAGCAGCACGCCGGGGAGCTCCTACGAGCAGTACTTC. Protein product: CASSTPGSSYEQYF.

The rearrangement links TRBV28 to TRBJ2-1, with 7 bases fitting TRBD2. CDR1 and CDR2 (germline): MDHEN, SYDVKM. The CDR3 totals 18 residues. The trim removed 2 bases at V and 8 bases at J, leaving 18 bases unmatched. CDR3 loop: CASSLRGWGRAPSYEQFF. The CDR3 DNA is TGTGCCAGCAGTTTAAGGGGATGGGGGAGGGCCCCCTCGTATGAGCAGTTCTTC.

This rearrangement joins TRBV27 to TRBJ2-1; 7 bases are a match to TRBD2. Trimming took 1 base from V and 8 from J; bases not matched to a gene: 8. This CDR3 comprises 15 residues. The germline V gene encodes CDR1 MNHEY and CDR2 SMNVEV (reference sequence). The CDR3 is CASSLYSGKAYEQFF. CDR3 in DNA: TGTGCCAGCAGTTTATACAGCGGGAAGGCTTATGAGCAGTTCTTC.

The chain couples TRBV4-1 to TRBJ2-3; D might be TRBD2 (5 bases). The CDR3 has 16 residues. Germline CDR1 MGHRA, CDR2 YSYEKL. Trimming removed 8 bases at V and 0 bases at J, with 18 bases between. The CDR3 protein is CASSRPGGYSTDTQYF. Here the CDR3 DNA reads TGCGCCAGCTCCCGGCCGGGCGGGTACAGCACAGATACGCAGTATTTT.

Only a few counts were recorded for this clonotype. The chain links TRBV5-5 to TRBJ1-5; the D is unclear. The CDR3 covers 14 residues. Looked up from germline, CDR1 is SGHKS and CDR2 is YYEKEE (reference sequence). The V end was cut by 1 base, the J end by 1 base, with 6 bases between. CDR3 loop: CASSLLLSNQPQHF. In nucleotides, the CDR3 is TGTGCCAGCAGCTTGCTCTTAAGCAATCAGCCCCAGCATTTT.

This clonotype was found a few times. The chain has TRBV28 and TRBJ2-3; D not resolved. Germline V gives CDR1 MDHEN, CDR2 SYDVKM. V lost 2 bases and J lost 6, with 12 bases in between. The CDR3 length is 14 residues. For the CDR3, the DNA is TGTGCCAGCAGTTTAATACGTGTGGGGGATACGCAGTATTTT. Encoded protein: CASSLIRVGDTQYF.

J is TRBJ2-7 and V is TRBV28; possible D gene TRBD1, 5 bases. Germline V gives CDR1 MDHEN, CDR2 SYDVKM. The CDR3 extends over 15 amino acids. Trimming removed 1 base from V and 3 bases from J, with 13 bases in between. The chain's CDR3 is CASSLFGHRNYEQYF. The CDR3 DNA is TGTGCCAGCAGTTTATTCGGACACCGAAACTACGAGCAGTACTTC. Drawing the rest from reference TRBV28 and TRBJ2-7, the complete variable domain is DVKVTQSSRYLVKRTGEKVFLECVQDMDHENMFWYRQDPGLGLRLIYFSYDVKMKEKGDIPEGYSVSREKKERFSLILESASTNQTSMYLCASSLFGHRNYEQYFGPGTRLTVT.